The TCR beta chain described here comes from a study of regulatory T cells in long-lasting Graves disease. Of note for this clonotype: Its specificity is unknown.

Regarding the study as a whole: Patients with persistent disease showed a bias toward TRBV28, TRBJ1-2 and TRBJ2-5.

V dropped 5 bases and J dropped 2 bases, with 17 bases sitting between them. CDR3 length: 16 residues. Germline V gene sequence: CDR1 LGHDT, CDR2 YNNKEL (reference sequence). Relying on iRepertoire HTBI primers and Arm-PCR of CDR3 regions, the team built TCR beta libraries. TCRdb ran MiXCR on the multiplex PCR reads and lists one entry per CDR3 protein. The sample yields 450,000 to 600,000 distinct CDR3 sequences, 15% to 20% seen once. Specified time point: newly diagnosed GD, antithyroid drugs for less than 3 months. With RNA extracted from PBMCs as input, the TCR library was made. An endocrinology unit in Xi'an, China, supplied the patients. These data were likewise used in another study, on T cells in Graves' hyperthyroidism and ophthalmopathy. That source notes: Exclusion of a patient resulted from uncontrolled infection, other autoimmune disease, pregnancy or lactation.

The rearrangement joins TRBV3-1 to TRBJ2-3, with a weak D call TRBD2 (5 bases). The sample was peripheral blood mononuclear cells (PBMCs), taken at new diagnosis, from a patient treated with antithyroid drugs. The clonotype was recovered from a man aged 40-50 years with Graves disease. The CDR3 protein is CASSAAGGSNTDTQYF. Written as DNA, the CDR3 is TGTGCCAGCAGCGCTGCTGGTGGGAGTAACACAGATACGCAGTATTTT.